This T cell receptor beta chain was identified in a study of shared clonotypes between healthy human individuals. Study-level points and caveats: Estimated richness was generally greater in naive than memory subsets.

Every subset's genomic DNA went evenly onto several immunoSEQ plates. The method was immunoSEQ multiplex PCR; TCRdb's version includes in-frame clones alone and lacks a portion of them. Here the sample spans under 600,000 clones, approximately 95% being singletons. Note on this clone: Antigen specificity is unknown.

CD4+ cell separation produced CD45RA+ naive and CD45RA-negative memory subsets. Sequenced material: naive CD4+ T cells sorted from blood. The subset was: CD45RA+ positively selected. This receptor was identified in a woman in her thirties in good health.

The CDR3 loop is CASSPPVGQYF. In DNA form, the CDR3 reads TGTGCCAGCAGCCCCCCAGTGGGGCAGTACTTC. The chain links TRBV28 to TRBJ2-7; D is undetermined. The CDR3 is 11 residues long. The ends were cut back, 6 bases at V and 9 bases at J, with 12 bases in the middle. Germline values: CDR1 MDHEN, CDR2 SYDVKM.